This T cell receptor beta chain was profiled in a study of PD-1 blockade in classical Hodgkin lymphoma. Whole-study results and caveats: Reports described newly diagnosed patients as having lower baseline TCR diversity than healthy donors. The authors have not defined what causes the repertoire differences, possibly disease activity or prior therapy. For complete responders, baseline diversity was comparable to that of newly diagnosed patients.

Libraries were prepared by immunoSEQ multiplex PCR; TCRdb keeps only in-frame clonotypes and omits some of them. The data show 25,000 to 30,000 clones, about 76% seen once. Concerning this clone itself: Antigen unknown.

The CDR3 consists of 15 residues. V was shortened by 5 bases and J by 6 bases, with 18 bases between the two germline ends. In every patient, relapse followed autologous stem cell transplantation, while exposure to brentuximab vedotin differed. The source of this sequence is a human donor with classical Hodgkin lymphoma. The material was peripheral blood mononuclear cells (PBMCs), obtained before the second cycle of nivolumab. This sequence joins TRBV5-3 and TRBJ2-1; a possible D gene is TRBD1 (5 bases). TRBV5-3 is an open reading frame, and its role is uncertain. The CDR3 DNA reads as TGTGCCAGAAGTTCCCAGGGTTTCGAAGGCAATGAGCAGTTCTTC. Protein product: CARSSQGFEGNEQFF.